The source of this TCR beta chain is a study of T cell responses to AZD1222 COVID-19 vaccine. Some clones are missing from TCRdb's copy, which holds only in-frame ones; the method was immunoSEQ multiplex PCR. This sample has approximately 120,000 clones, with approximately 90% found just once. The ends were cut back, 2 bases at V and 14 bases at J, with 33 bases in the middle. CDR1 is MNHEY and CDR2 is SVGEGT in the germline V gene. The CDR3 spans 18 residues. The rearrangement links TRBV6-2 or TRBV6-3 to TRBJ1-2; D may be TRBD1 (5 bases). The receptor comes from an adult in good health. The sample was peripheral blood, taken on day 0 of AZD1222 vaccination. The CDR3 loop is CASSYEGSSRGPNVARTF. CDR3 bases: TGTGCCAGCAGTTACGAGGGGTCATCGCGAGGCCCCAACGTAGCGCGAACCTTC.